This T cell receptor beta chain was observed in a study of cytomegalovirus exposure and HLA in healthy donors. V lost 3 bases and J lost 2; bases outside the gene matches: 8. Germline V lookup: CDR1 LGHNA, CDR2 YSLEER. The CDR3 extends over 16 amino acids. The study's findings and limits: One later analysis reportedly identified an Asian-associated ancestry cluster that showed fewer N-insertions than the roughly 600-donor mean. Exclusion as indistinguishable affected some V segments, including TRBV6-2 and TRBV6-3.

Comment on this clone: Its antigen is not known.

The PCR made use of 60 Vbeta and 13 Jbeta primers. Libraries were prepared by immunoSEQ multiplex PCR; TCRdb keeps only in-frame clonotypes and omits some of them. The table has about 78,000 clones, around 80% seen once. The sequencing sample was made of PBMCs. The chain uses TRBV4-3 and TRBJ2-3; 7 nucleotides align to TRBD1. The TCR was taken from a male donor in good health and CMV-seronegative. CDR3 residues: CASSQATGPDTDTQYF. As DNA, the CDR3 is TGCGCCAGCAGCCAGGCGACAGGGCCGGACACAGATACGCAGTATTTT.